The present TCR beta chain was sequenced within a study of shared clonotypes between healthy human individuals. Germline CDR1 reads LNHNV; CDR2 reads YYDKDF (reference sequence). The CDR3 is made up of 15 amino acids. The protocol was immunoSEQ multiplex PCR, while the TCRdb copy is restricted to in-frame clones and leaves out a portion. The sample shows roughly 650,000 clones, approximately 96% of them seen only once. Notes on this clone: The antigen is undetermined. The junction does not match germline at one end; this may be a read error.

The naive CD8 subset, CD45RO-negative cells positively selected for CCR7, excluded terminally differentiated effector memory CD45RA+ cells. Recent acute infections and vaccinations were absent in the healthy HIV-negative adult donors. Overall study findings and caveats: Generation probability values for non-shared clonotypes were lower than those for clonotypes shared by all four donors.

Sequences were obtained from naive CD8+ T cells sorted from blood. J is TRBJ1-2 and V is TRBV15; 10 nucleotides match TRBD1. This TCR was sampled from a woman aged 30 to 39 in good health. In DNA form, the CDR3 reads TGTGCCACCAGTTCGGGACAGGGGCCTAACTACGGCTACACCTTC. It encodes CATSSGQGPNYGYTF.